This T cell receptor beta chain was profiled in a study of long-term antiretroviral therapy in people with HIV. The immunoSEQ assay was v3.0, run at survey level. The method was immunoSEQ multiplex PCR; TCRdb's version includes in-frame clones alone and lacks a portion of them. The data contain tens of thousands of clones, about nine tenths of them singletons. Material: unsorted PBMCs, obtained more than 5 years after starting antiretroviral therapy. The source of this sequence is a woman between 40 and 55 years old with HIV.

The CDR3 loop is CASSSGGKPHEQYF. Here the CDR3 DNA reads TGCGCCAGCAGCAGCGGGGGTAAACCACACGAGCAGTACTTC. The rearrangement links TRBV5-1 to TRBJ2-7, with 8 bases aligning to TRBD2. CDR1 and CDR2 from the germline V gene are SGHRS and YFSETQ. The ends lost 4 bases at V and 5 bases at J; junction bases unmatched: 8. The CDR3 sequence is 14 residues long.